The sample holds a few counts of the clone carrying this TCR beta chain. Antigen: not known. From germline, CDR1 is DFQATT and CDR2 SNEGSKA (reference sequence). CDR3 length: 16 amino acids. Trimming removed 1 base at V and 8 bases at J, with 21 bases between. There were TCR beta CDR3 regions amplified from RNA transcripts. The HTBI primer set drove a first-round RT-PCR of the TCR CDR3. TCRdb passed the multiplex PCR reads through MiXCR, listing each CDR3 protein once. The sample yields around 340,000 distinct CDR3 sequences, approximately 17% seen once. These data are taken from a study of T cells in Graves' hyperthyroidism and ophthalmopathy. At the level of the study: Peripheral blood was drawn at first diagnosis, prior to all treatment.

With a duration under 2 months, the hyperthyroidism was newly diagnosed in patients aged 18 to 65. Study results and limitations: Most thyroid clonotypes with frequency above 0.001 were detected in blood.

This sequence joins TRBV20-1 and TRBJ2-1, with a weak D call TRBD1 (6 bases). The sequence derives from a man aged 25 to 40 with Graves' hyperthyroidism. The sample comprised blood. CDR3 coding DNA: TGCAGTGCTAGAGGATTGGACAGCCGTCGTTGGGATGAGCAGTTCTTC. This encodes CSARGLDSRRWDEQFF.